This TCR beta chain was profiled in a study of post-analysis software for immune sequencing data. Overall study: There were relapsing-remitting, secondary progressive and progressive-relapsing multiple sclerosis among the disease courses included. Study-level results: Five TRBV segments occurring more often in patients than controls included TRBV5-6, TRBV5-1 and TRBV20-1.

TCR beta libraries were prepared from cDNA with unique molecular identifiers. TCRdb reprocessed the PCR reads via MiXCR and lists one record per CDR3 protein. The sample holds about 460,000 distinct CDR3 sequences; roughly 45% are singletons and the top ten take about an eighth. The CDR3 totals 16 residues. CDR1 and CDR2 from the germline V gene are ENHRY and SYGVKD. The junction had 8 bases not matched to a gene; V was cut back by 3 bases and J by 6 bases. About this clonotype itself: Its antigen remains unknown.

The material sequenced was blood. This TCR was recovered from a girl aged 10 to 17 with multiple sclerosis. The chain links TRBV10-3 to TRBJ2-1; 10 bases fit TRBD2. CDR3 sequence reads: CAISDASSGSVNEQFF. In DNA form, the CDR3 reads TGTGCCATCAGTGATGCTTCTAGCGGGAGCGTCAATGAGCAGTTCTTC.